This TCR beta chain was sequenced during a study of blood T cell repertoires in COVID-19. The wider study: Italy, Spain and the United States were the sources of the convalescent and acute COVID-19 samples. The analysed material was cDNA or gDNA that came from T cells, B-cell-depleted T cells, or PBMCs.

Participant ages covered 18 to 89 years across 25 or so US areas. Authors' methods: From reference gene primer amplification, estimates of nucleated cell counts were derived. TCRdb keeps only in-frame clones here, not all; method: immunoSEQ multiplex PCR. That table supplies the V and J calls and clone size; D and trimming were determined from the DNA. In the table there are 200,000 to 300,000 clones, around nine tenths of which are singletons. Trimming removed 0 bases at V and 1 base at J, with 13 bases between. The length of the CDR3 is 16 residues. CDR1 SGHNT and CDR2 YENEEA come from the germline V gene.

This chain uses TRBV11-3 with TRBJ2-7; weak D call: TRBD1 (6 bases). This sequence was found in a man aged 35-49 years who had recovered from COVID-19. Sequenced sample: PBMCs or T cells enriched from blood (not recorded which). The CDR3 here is CASSLDSGTSSYEQYF. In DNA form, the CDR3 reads TGTGCCAGCAGCTTAGATTCCGGGACATCTTCCTACGAGCAGTACTTC.